This passage covers 24 T cell receptor beta chains from one sample sequenced in a study of blood T cell repertoires in COVID-19. TCRdb's table, derived via immunoSEQ multiplex PCR, lists solely in-frame clones and lacks some. Seen here are approximately 200,000 clones, about four fifths observed once, and the top ten hold roughly 5.6%. Sequencing was done on a sample of peripheral blood. All receptors derive from a woman aged 35 to 49 with COVID-19, enrolled during active disease.

This clone was detected once. The chain combines TRBV5-1 with TRBJ1-5, with TRBD1 as a possible D gene (5 bases). Germline V lookup: CDR1 SGHRS, CDR2 YFSETQ. The CDR3 runs to 15 residues. Trimming stripped 1 base from V and 5 bases from J, with 13 bases between. The CDR3 spells CASSLSGRKDQPQHF. The CDR3 DNA reads TGCGCCAGCAGCTTGTCAGGGCGGAAAGATCAGCCCCAGCATTTT.

As DNA, the CDR3 is TGTGCCAGCAGCTCGTCCCTTATATCGGGGACTGAAGCTTTCTTT. It encodes CASSSSLISGTEAFF. The chain carries TRBV7-9 and TRBJ1-1; D remains ambiguous. The V end was cut by 4 bases, the J end by 5 bases, with 17 bases between. The CDR3 has 15 amino acids. In germline, CDR1 is SEHNR, CDR2 FQNEAQ (reference sequence).

The rearrangement joins TRBV3-1 (or the pseudogene TRBV3-2) to TRBJ2-3; a weak D match, TRBD2 (5 bases). CDR1 and CDR2 (germline): LGHDT, YNNKEL (reference sequence). V gave up 3 bases and J gave up 2 bases, with 15 bases separating them. CDR3 length equals 16 residues. The CDR3, as DNA: TGTGCCAGCAGCCATAGGAGGCGTGGAGTCACAGATACGCAGTATTTT. Protein product: CASSHRRRGVTDTQYF.

The V gene is TRBV6-6, the J gene TRBJ2-6; D unresolved. Germline V CDR1 and CDR2: MNHNY, SVGAGI (reference sequence). The ends were cut back, 6 bases at V and 0 bases at J, with 9 bases in the middle. CDR3 length: 15 residues. The CDR3 DNA reads as TGTGCCAGCAGCGATAGAAGCTCTGGGGCCAACGTCCTGACTTTC. Protein: CASSDRSSGANVLTF.

A single count supports this clone. The genes are TRBV18 and TRBJ1-4, with TRBD1 identical over 10 bases. The germline gives CDR1 KGHSH, CDR2 LQKENI. V was pared by 3 bases and J by 7 bases, with 20 bases of the junction left unmatched. The CDR3 sequence is 20 residues long. The CDR3 bases are TGTGCCAGCTCACCCCAGACAGGGGGCGGCCTCCCCGGTGGCGGTGAAAAACTGTTTTTT. Translation gives CASSPQTGGGLPGGGEKLFF.

This sequence joins TRBV18 and TRBJ1-2; 10 bases agree with TRBD1. Germline CDR1 is KGHSH and CDR2 is LQKENI. This CDR3 is 16 amino acids long. V trimming: 4 bases; J trimming: 6 bases; junction bases outside the gene matches: 11. Here the CDR3 DNA reads TGTGCCAGCTCACAGAATGGGGGACAGGGGAACGATGGCTACACCTTC. It specifies CASSQNGGQGNDGYTF. Combining the CDR3 with reference TRBV18 and TRBJ1-2 gives the whole variable domain NAGVMQNPRHLVRRRGQEARLRCSPMKGHSHVYWYRQLPEEGLKFMVYLQKENIIDESGMPKERFSAEFPKEGPSILRIQQVVRGDSAAYFCASSQNGGQGNDGYTFGSGTRLTVV.

The V call is TRBV9, the J call TRBJ1-5; no firm D call. V was pared by 4 bases and J by 0 bases, with 14 bases between. Per germline, CDR1 SGDLS and CDR2 YYNGEE. This CDR3 has 16 amino acids. The CDR3 loop reads CASSNPTGISNQPQHF. In DNA, the CDR3 is TGTGCCAGCAGCAACCCGACGGGGATTAGCAATCAGCCCCAGCATTTT.

This clone was observed once. V gene TRBV6-5 combines with J gene TRBJ2-1, with 9 bases identical to TRBD2. Unmatched junction bases numbered 9, after V lost 2 bases and J lost 7 bases. The CDR3 has 16 residues. Germline values: CDR1 MNHEY, CDR2 SVGAGI. The chain's CDR3 is CASSYKMGLAKNEQFF. As DNA, the CDR3 is TGTGCCAGCAGTTACAAAATGGGACTAGCAAAGAATGAGCAGTTCTTC.

V usage is TRBV7-9 and J usage is TRBJ2-5; D may be TRBD2 (5 bases). The V end was cut by 2 bases, the J end by 3 bases, with 7 bases between. Germline CDR1 SEHNR, CDR2 FQNEAQ (reference sequence). The CDR3 has 13 amino acids. CDR3 bases: TGTGCCAGCAGCTTACTAGCCGAAGAGACCCAGTACTTC. It is translated as CASSLLAEETQYF.

The V gene is TRBV6-2 or TRBV6-3, the J gene TRBJ1-2, with a weak D call TRBD1 (6 bases). Germline V gene data show CDR1 as MNHEY and CDR2 as SVGEGT. The CDR3 loop spans 13 amino acids. The V end was cut by 6 bases, the J end by 2 bases, with 10 bases between. The DNA for the CDR3 is TGTGCCAGCAGCAGGACAGACAACTATGGCTACACCTTC. It encodes CASSRTDNYGYTF.

The chain is built from TRBV19 and TRBJ1-2; unclear D gene. Per germline, CDR1 LNHDA and CDR2 SQIVND (reference sequence). V was pared by 6 bases and J by 1 base, with 12 bases between. This CDR3 is built from 14 residues. The CDR3 loop reads CASRYSGGNYGYTF. CDR3 in DNA: TGTGCCAGTAGGTACTCGGGTGGTAACTATGGCTACACCTTC.

DNA for the CDR3: TGCAGCGTCAGGGACAGGGGTACTGGTCAGCCCCAGCATTTT. It encodes CSVRDRGTGQPQHF. This chain links TRBV29-1 with TRBJ1-5, with TRBD1 matching over 10 bases. After removal of 6 bases from V and 6 bases from J, the junction contained 8 bases not matched to a gene. This CDR3 comprises 14 residues. Germline CDR1 is SQVTM and CDR2 is ANQGSEA.

The gene calls are TRBV9 and TRBJ1-3; unclear D gene. This CDR3 has 16 residues. Germline V gene data show CDR1 as SGDLS and CDR2 as YYNGEE. The V end lost 5 bases, the J end lost 0 bases, and 15 bases lay between the germline ends. CDR3 DNA sequence: TGTGCCAGCAGTGCCTCTGAGAGAGGCTCTGGAAACACCATATATTTT. The encoded protein is CASSASERGSGNTIYF.

In DNA, the CDR3 is TGTGCCAGCAGTCCAGGGTTGACGAGCTCCTATAATTCACCCCTCCACTTT. This codes for CASSPGLTSSYNSPLHF. The J gene is TRBJ1-6, the V gene TRBV25-1, with a tentative D call TRBD1 (5 bases). V dropped 5 bases and J dropped 0 bases, with 14 bases sitting between them. Germline V gene lookup returns CDR1 MGHDK and CDR2 SYGVNS. CDR3 length equals 17 residues.

This clone was picked up a small number of times. The J gene is TRBJ2-7, the V gene TRBV15; 8 bases fit TRBD1. V was clipped by 1 base and J by 2 bases; unmatched bases: 1. CDR1 LNHNV and CDR2 YYDKDF come from the germline V gene (reference sequence). The CDR3 has 14 amino acids. For the CDR3, the DNA is TGTGCCACCAGCAGAGGGACAGGGCCCTACGAGCAGTACTTC. The encoded protein is CATSRGTGPYEQYF.

The chain couples TRBV30 to TRBJ1-1; tentative D call: TRBD1 (6 bases). V lost 0 bases, J lost 6 bases, and 14 bases lay in between. This CDR3 comprises 14 residues. Germline-derived CDR1 and CDR2 are GTSNPN and SVGIG (reference sequence). The CDR3: CAWSVQGYLSEAFF. CDR3 DNA sequence: TGTGCCTGGAGTGTACAGGGTTACCTATCTGAAGCTTTCTTT.

The gene calls are TRBV20-1 and TRBJ2-7; no reliable D call. The CDR3 spans 13 residues. In germline, CDR1 is DFQATT, CDR2 SNEGSKA (reference sequence). The V gene lost 3 bases and the J gene lost 5 bases, with 14 bases spanning the gap. As DNA, the CDR3 is TGCAGTGCTAGTCGTGAGTCAGACAACGAGCAGTACTTC. Translated, it gives CSASRESDNEQYF.

The V call is TRBV27, the J call TRBJ2-3; 13 bases map to TRBD2. V shed 6 bases, J shed 3 bases, and the junction held 21 bases outside the gene matches. The CDR3 consists of 21 residues. Germline CDR1 and CDR2: MNHEY and SMNVEV (reference sequence). In DNA, the CDR3 is TGTGCCAGCAGACCGCATCTTGATCTCTCCGGACTAGCGGGAGCAACAGATACGCAGTATTTT. Its translation is CASRPHLDLSGLAGATDTQYF.

The genes are TRBV11-1 and TRBJ1-2; D unresolved. V lost 6 bases to trimming and J lost 6 bases, with 14 bases between them. The CDR3 loop spans 13 amino acids. Germline CDR1 is SGHAT and CDR2 is FQDESV (reference sequence). The DNA for the CDR3 is TGTGCCAGCAGTCCCCAGCTCGACAATGGCTACACCTTC. Translation gives CASSPQLDNGYTF.

The chain carries TRBV30 and TRBJ1-4; TRBD1 agrees at 7 bases. V lost 4 bases and J lost 6; bases outside the gene matches: 5. From germline, CDR1 is GTSNPN and CDR2 SVGIG (reference sequence). CDR3 length: 13 amino acids. Here the CDR3 DNA reads TGTGCCTGGAAGACAGGGCAGCATGAAAAACTGTTTTTT. It yields the protein CAWKTGQHEKLFF.

The genes are TRBV5-1 and TRBJ2-7; 7 nucleotides align to TRBD1. CDR3 size: 14 residues. Per the germline V gene, CDR1 is SGHRS and CDR2 is YFSETQ. The V and J ends lost 4 bases and 3 bases, in that order; junction bases with no gene match: 7. Written as DNA, the CDR3 is TGCGCCAGCAGCCCTCGGACAGGATTCTACGAGCAGTACTTC. As protein: CASSPRTGFYEQYF.

The chain couples TRBV5-1 to TRBJ2-6; 9 bases map to TRBD1. The CDR3 contains 15 residues. After removal of 6 bases from V and 4 bases from J, the junction contained 5 bases not matched to a gene. Germline V CDR1 and CDR2: SGHRS, YFSETQ. CDR3 coding DNA: TGCGCCAGCACCCACAGGGGGCCCGGGGCCAACGTCCTGACTTTC. Protein product: CASTHRGPGANVLTF.

V is TRBV9 and J is TRBJ2-4; TRBD1 aligns across 8 bases. The V segment lost 0 bases and the J segment 1 base; nucleotides outside the gene matches: 6. Germline V gene lookup returns CDR1 SGDLS and CDR2 YYNGEE. The CDR3 has 17 residues. The CDR3 loop is CASSVALGTGAKNIQYF. DNA for the CDR3: TGTGCCAGCAGCGTAGCTCTGGGGACAGGTGCCAAAAACATTCAGTACTTC. Full variable domain (outside the CDR3, taken from reference TRBV9 and TRBJ2-4): DSGVTQTPKHLITATGQRVTLRCSPRSGDLSVYWYQQSLDQGLQFLIQYYNGEERAKGNILERFSAQQFPDLHSELNLSSLELGDSALYFCASSVALGTGAKNIQYFGAGTRLSVL.

V usage is TRBV5-5 and J usage is TRBJ1-5; TRBD1 aligns across 7 bases. The CDR3 length is 17 residues. The germline V gene has CDR1 SGHKS and CDR2 YYEKEE (reference sequence). V shed 3 bases and J 0 bases; nucleotides not matched to a gene: 9. The CDR3, as DNA: TGTGCCAGCAGCTCTCCGACCGGGACAGATAGCAATCAGCCCCAGCATTTT. Translated, it gives CASSSPTGTDSNQPQHF.